Below, 9 T cell receptor beta chains from the same sample are listed, as sequenced in a study of shared clonotypes between healthy human individuals. TCRdb keeps only in-frame clones here, not all; method: immunoSEQ multiplex PCR. The sample has under 2,500,000 clones, around 95% seen once. Sequenced: naive CD4+ T cells sorted from blood. Subset here: CD45RA+ positively selected. These TCRs come from a man aged 18 to 29 in good health.

In regard to this clone: This same CDR3 is encoded by further DNA sequences in the sample. V gene TRBV28 combines with J gene TRBJ2-2; 7 bases are a match to TRBD1. The V and J ends lost 7 bases and 1 base, in that order; junction bases with no gene match: 3. The length of the CDR3 is 14 residues. Germline CDR1 is MDHEN and CDR2 is SYDVKM. In DNA, the CDR3 is TGTGCCAGCACCCGGACAGGGAACACCGGGGAGCTGTTTTTT. Translated: CASTRTGNTGELFF.

This clone was seen more than once but under ten times. The chain joins TRBV11-2 to TRBJ2-7, with TRBD1 identical over 9 bases. The CDR3 runs 16 residues. Trimming at V came to 2 bases and at J to 0 bases, leaving 5 bases not matched to a gene. Germline-derived CDR1 and CDR2 are SGHAT and FQNNGV. Here the CDR3 reads CASSLRTGVGSYEQYF. For the CDR3, the DNA is TGTGCCAGCAGCTTACGGACAGGGGTGGGCTCCTACGAGCAGTACTTC.

The chain is built from TRBV21-1 and TRBJ2-7; the listed D gene, TRBD1, was not tested against the DNA. TRBV21-1 is a known pseudogene. This CDR3 spans 15 amino acids. CDR3 sequence: CASSKVATSSYEQYF. CDR3 sequence (DNA): TGTGCCAGCAGCAAAGTGGCCACCAGTTCCTACGAGCAGTACTTC.

V and J are TRBV6-5 and TRBJ1-6, with D perhaps TRBD1 (5 bases). The CDR3 has 14 residues. Germline loops: CDR1 MNHEY, CDR2 SVGAGI. V dropped 6 bases and J dropped 5 bases, with 11 bases sitting between them. This CDR3 is CASSEGRNNSPLHF. CDR3 DNA: TGTGCCAGCAGCGAGGGACGGAATAATTCACCCCTCCACTTT.

The chain employs TRBV19 and TRBJ2-7, with D maybe TRBD2 (5 bases). Germline V gives CDR1 LNHDA, CDR2 SQIVND (reference sequence). V shed 1 base and J shed 0 bases, with 10 bases lying between them. This CDR3 is built from 15 residues. CDR3 amino acids: CASSIVRGSSYEQYF. DNA of the CDR3: TGTGCCAGTAGTATAGTACGGGGATCCTCCTACGAGCAGTACTTC.

The chain combines TRBV7-9 with TRBJ2-2, with no clear D. The CDR3 has 15 residues. Germline V CDR1 and CDR2: SEHNR, FQNEAQ (reference sequence). V was trimmed by 6 bases and J by 6 bases, leaving 17 bases between them. CDR3 in amino acids: CASRPSFEQAGELFF. In nucleotides, the CDR3 is TGTGCCAGCAGACCCTCCTTTGAGCAGGCCGGGGAGCTGTTTTTT.

With regard to this clone: The same CDR3 is also encoded by other DNA sequences in this sample. The genes are TRBV5-1 and TRBJ2-5; tentatively, D is TRBD1 (5 bases). V lost 4 bases, J lost 5 bases, and 12 bases lay in between. Germline assignment: CDR1 SGHRS and CDR2 YFSETQ. The CDR3 contains 13 residues. This chain's CDR3 is CASSGQGSETQYF. Written as DNA, the CDR3 is TGCGCCAGCAGCGGCCAGGGTTCCGAGACCCAGTACTTC.

V and J are TRBV10-3 and TRBJ1-1, with a possible D match to TRBD1 (6 bases). Germline CDR1 is ENHRY and CDR2 is SYGVKD. The ends were cut back, 8 bases at V and 1 base at J, with 14 bases in the middle. The CDR3 is 14 amino acids. The CDR3 coding sequence is TGTGCCATCGCCGCCGGGACATCGAACACTGAAGCTTTCTTT. Encoded protein: CAIAAGTSNTEAFF.

The rearrangement joins TRBV2 to TRBJ2-5, with 8 positions matching TRBD1. Trimming cost V 8 bases and J 5 bases; bases outside gene matches: 4. From germline, CDR1 is SNHLY and CDR2 FYNNEI. The CDR3 covers 12 residues. CDR3 bases: TGTGCCAGCCGGACAGGGATGGAGACCCAGTACTTC. It yields the protein CASRTGMETQYF. Full variable domain (outside the CDR3, taken from reference TRBV2 and TRBJ2-5): EPEVTQTPSHQVTQMGQEVILRCVPISNHLYFYWYRQILGQKVEFLVSFYNNEISEKSEIFDDQFSVERPDGSNFTLKIRSTKLEDSAMYFCASRTGMETQYFGPGTRLLVL.